This is a list of T cell receptor beta chains from one sample in a study of T cells in Graves' hyperthyroidism and ophthalmopathy. TCRdb analysed the multiplex PCR reads with MiXCR anew, one entry per CDR3 protein. The data show approximately 700,000 distinct CDR3 sequences, roughly 17% seen once. Material for sequencing was blood. These receptors all stem from a man between 18 and 35 years old with Graves' hyperthyroidism. The CDR3 runs from the conserved cysteine through the conserved F or W. The D gene is left open where the match is weak. Clone size is not always given. Where it is, it says once, few, many or a class for expanded clones.

-,TRBV19,TRBJ2-5,few,TGTGCCAGTAGTATTGAACGCAGCGGGACCCAGTACTTC,CASSIERSGTQYF
-,TRBV6-1,TRBJ2-7,-,TGTGCCAGCAGTGAAAACGGGTTGAACAACGAGCAGTACTTC,CASSENGLNNEQYF
-,TRBV6-1,TRBJ2-3,many,TGTGCCAGCAGTTTAGGACCGCGCCCAGATACGCAGTATTTT,CASSLGPRPDTQYF
-,TRBV30,TRBJ2-3,many,TGTGCCTGGACTAGCGGCACAGATACGCAGTATTTT,CAWTSGTDTQYF
-,TRBV6-1,TRBJ1-1,few,TGTGCCAGCAGGACCCAAGGTATGAACACTGAAGCTTTCTTT,CASRTQGMNTEAFF
TRBD2,TRBV28,TRBJ2-4,many,TGTGCCAGCAGCTGGACTAGCGGGAGCACCAAAAACATTCAGTACTTC,CASSWTSGSTKNIQYF
-,TRBV5-8,TRBJ1-1,-,TGTGCCAGCAGCTTGGCAAACCGAGCTGAAGCTTTCTTT,CASSLANRAEAFF
-,TRBV6-1,TRBJ2-5,many,TGTGCCAGCAGTAAGCGATTTCAACCCGACGGAGAGACCCAGTACTTC,CASSKRFQPDGETQYF
-,TRBV6-2/TRBV6-3,TRBJ1-1,many,TGTGCCAGCAGTTACTCCCAGTATCGGGGCCTGATGAACACTGAAGCTTTCTTT,CASSYSQYRGLMNTEAFF
-,TRBV2,TRBJ2-5,many,TGTGCCAGCAGTGCCGGGACCGAGGAAGAGACCCAGTACTTC,CASSAGTEEETQYF